This T cell receptor (beta chain) is drawn from a study of blood T cells in healthy people across ages. Then a second PCR, running roughly 6 to 12 cycles, was carried out with a sample-barcoded 5' primer and a J-beta primer mix. Carrying 12 random nucleotides, a template-switch adaptor labeled each individual cDNA molecule. TCRdb independently ran MiXCR on the 5' RACE reads; one entry per CDR3 protein. The sample lists 1.5 million to 2 million distinct CDR3 sequences, approximately 32% occurring once. This clonotype has just a few counts. Aged about 6 to 100, donors were systemically healthy Caucasians from Russia. Investigators took approximately 9.4 milliliters of peripheral blood from every donor. Every sample gave at least 5 micrograms of total RNA when it was extracted. V lost 5 bases and J 5 bases, leaving 9 bases between the germline ends. This CDR3 is 12 amino acids long. CDR1 and CDR2 from the germline V gene are LGHDT and YNNKEL (reference sequence).

The receptor comes from a woman aged 30 to 39 in good health. Sequenced material: blood. V is TRBV3-1 and J is TRBJ1-2; no definite D call. CDR3 region: CASSAWMYGYTF. CDR3 sequence (DNA): TGTGCCAGCAGCGCCTGGATGTATGGCTACACCTTC. Complete variable domain (other parts from reference TRBV3-1 and TRBJ1-2): DTAVSQTPKYLVTQMGNDKSIKCEQNLGHDTMYWYKQDSKKFLKIMFSYNNKELIINETVPNRFSPKSPDKAHLNLHINSLELGDSAVYFCASSAWMYGYTFGSGTRLTVV.